These 29 T cell receptor beta chains were sequenced from one sample in a study of Tregs in tolerant kidney transplant recipients. Recipients received nonmyeloablative bone marrow transplants from related graft donors, with transient mixed chimerism. The assay was immunoSEQ multiplex PCR, and TCRdb's table has in-frame clones only and misses some. This sample has fewer than 55,000 clones, with roughly 87% found just once. The specimen was CD8+ T cells from blood (PBMCs), collected 12 months after the transplant. The source of these receptors is a human patient who received a combined kidney and bone marrow transplant. A share of the T cells may be of graft donor origin.

The chain employs TRBV7-9 and TRBJ2-5; no clear D gene. The V end was cut by 2 bases, the J end by 5 bases, with 9 bases between. The CDR3 length is 13 residues. CDR1 and CDR2 from the germline V gene are SEHNR and FQNEAQ (reference sequence). Here the CDR3 reads CASSLWARETQYF. The CDR3 region has the DNA TGTGCCAGCAGCTTATGGGCCCGGGAGACCCAGTACTTC.

J is TRBJ1-1 and V is TRBV4-2, with TRBD1 matching 8 bases. Unmatched junction bases numbered 8, after V lost 1 base and J lost 10 bases. Looked up from germline, CDR1 is LGHNA and CDR2 is YNFKEQ. The CDR3 is 14 amino acids. CDR3 in amino acids: CASSQVWTGFRAFF. The CDR3 nucleotides read TGTGCCAGCAGCCAAGTGTGGACAGGGTTCCGAGCTTTCTTT.

The V gene is TRBV27, the J gene TRBJ2-5, with 12 bases that match TRBD2. The CDR3 runs to 15 residues. V shed 1 base and J 5 bases; nucleotides not matched to a gene: 2. The V gene's germline CDR1 is MNHEY and CDR2 SMNVEV (reference sequence). The CDR3 protein is CASSLWTSGTETQYF. Written as DNA, the CDR3 is TGTGCCAGCAGTTTATGGACTAGCGGGACGGAGACCCAGTACTTC.

The chain uses TRBV5-1 and TRBJ2-3; 9 bases line up with TRBD2. The CDR3 is made up of 17 amino acids. After removal of 0 bases from V and 3 bases from J, the junction contained 8 bases not matched to a gene. Germline CDR1 SGHRS, CDR2 YFSETQ. Written as DNA, the CDR3 is TGCGCCAGCAGCTTGGGGTTCCTAGCGGGGTCGACAGATACGCAGTATTTT. Its translation is CASSLGFLAGSTDTQYF.

This rearrangement joins TRBV5-1 to TRBJ2-2; D uncertain. Trimming stripped 3 bases from V and 6 bases from J, with 12 bases between. Germline V gives CDR1 SGHRS, CDR2 YFSETQ. The CDR3 consists of 14 residues. CDR3 protein: CASSSSEAPGELFF. In DNA form, the CDR3 reads TGCGCCAGCAGCTCCTCCGAGGCCCCCGGGGAGCTGTTTTTT.

This clone has just one count. The chain uses TRBV14 and TRBJ2-1; TRBD2 matches at 10 bases. Trimming took 1 base from V and 5 from J; bases not matched to a gene: 8. Germline lookup yields CDR1 SGHDN and CDR2 FVKESK. This CDR3 has 17 amino acids. CDR3 in DNA: TGTGCCAGCAGCCAAGCTTCTAGCGGGAGACTGAACAATGAGCAGTTCTTC. This sequence encodes CASSQASSGRLNNEQFF.

J is TRBJ1-1 and V is TRBV13; possibly TRBD1 for D (5 bases). The CDR3 sequence is 14 residues long. Germline loops: CDR1 PRHDT, CDR2 FYEKMQ (reference sequence). Trimming stripped 6 bases from V and 4 bases from J, with 15 bases between. CDR3 sequence: CASRKPEGSTEAFF. The DNA for the CDR3 is TGTGCCAGCAGGAAACCGGAGGGGAGCACTGAAGCTTTCTTT.

This clone was found once. The CDR3 spells CASSLSAGGAGTEAFF. CDR3 DNA: TGCGCCAGCAGCCTCAGCGCCGGGGGGGCAGGGACTGAAGCTTTCTTT. The rearrangement uses TRBV4-1 and TRBJ1-1; D may be TRBD1 (6 bases). V was clipped by 4 bases and J by 5 bases, with 20 bases between them. Per germline, CDR1 MGHRA and CDR2 YSYEKL. The CDR3 loop spans 16 amino acids.

The genes are TRBV10-1 and TRBJ1-5; the D is unclear. V lost 8 bases to trimming and J lost 3 bases, with 14 bases between them. Germline CDR1 WNHNN, CDR2 SYGVQD (reference sequence). The CDR3 consists of 14 residues. The CDR3 protein is CASVGGRDNQPQHF. The CDR3 DNA reads TGCGCCAGCGTTGGAGGGCGGGACAATCAGCCCCAGCATTTT.

In nucleotides, the CDR3 is TGTGCCATCAGCCGACCCGGAGTCGTCACAGATACGCAGTATTTT. It yields the protein CAISRPGVVTDTQYF. V and J are TRBV10-3 and TRBJ2-3; D is ambiguous. Germline lookup yields CDR1 ENHRY and CDR2 SYGVKD. Trimming removed 6 bases from V and 2 bases from J, with 15 bases in between. CDR3 length equals 15 residues.

The chain couples TRBV11-2 to TRBJ2-1, with TRBD2 matching over 7 bases. CDR1 is SGHAT, CDR2 FQNNGV, per germline. V lost 4 bases and J lost 0; bases outside the gene matches: 6. The length of the CDR3 is 16 residues. DNA for the CDR3: TGTGCCAGCAGCTCGCCGGGGGGACTCTCCTACAATGAGCAGTTCTTC. Its translation: CASSSPGGLSYNEQFF.

This chain connects TRBV2 to TRBJ2-5, with 7 nucleotides matching TRBD2. Germline V CDR1 and CDR2: SNHLY, FYNNEI. The CDR3 runs to 15 residues. Trimming at V came to 6 bases and at J to 1 base, leaving 8 bases not matched to a gene. The CDR3 loop is CASRAGRSFQETQYF. CDR3 sequence (DNA): TGTGCCAGCAGAGCGGGACGGAGTTTCCAAGAGACCCAGTACTTC.

The V gene is TRBV9, the J gene TRBJ2-7, with D perhaps TRBD1 (6 bases). CDR1 and CDR2 (germline): SGDLS, YYNGEE. The CDR3 runs 15 residues. Trimming left V 0 bases short and J 2 bases short, with 12 bases between. The CDR3 bases are TGTGCCAGCAGCGTAGCGGGGACAACAACCTACGAGCAGTACTTC. Encoded protein: CASSVAGTTTYEQYF. Drawing the rest from reference TRBV9 and TRBJ2-7, the complete variable domain is DSGVTQTPKHLITATGQRVTLRCSPRSGDLSVYWYQQSLDQGLQFLIQYYNGEERAKGNILERFSAQQFPDLHSELNLSSLELGDSALYFCASSVAGTTTYEQYFGPGTRLTVT.

This clone was recorded only once. The chain is built from TRBV27 and TRBJ2-1; 10 positions agree with TRBD2. Trimming cost V 0 bases and J 3 bases; bases outside gene matches: 14. The CDR3 extends over 20 amino acids. Germline CDR1 and CDR2: MNHEY and SMNVEV (reference sequence). This CDR3 reads CASSLSIYRLAGRIYNEQFF. The DNA of the CDR3 is TGTGCCAGCAGTTTATCGATCTACCGACTAGCGGGCCGAATCTACAATGAGCAGTTCTTC.

This clone has more than one count but fewer than ten. The rearrangement joins TRBV6-6 to TRBJ2-3; D is ambiguous. CDR1 is MNHNY and CDR2 is SVGAGI in the germline V gene (reference sequence). V dropped 0 bases and J dropped 3 bases, with 7 bases sitting between them. The CDR3 is 14 amino acids. CDR3 nucleotide sequence: TGTGCCAGCAGTTACTCGTTAGCAACAGATACGCAGTATTTT. Residues: CASSYSLATDTQYF.

The chain recombines TRBV4-1 with TRBJ2-2; D is ambiguous. V gave up 3 bases and J gave up 0 bases, with 5 bases separating them. CDR1 and CDR2 (germline): MGHRA, YSYEKL. The CDR3 runs to 14 residues. Here the CDR3 reads CASSHVANTGELFF. As DNA, the CDR3 is TGCGCCAGCAGCCATGTAGCGAACACCGGGGAGCTGTTTTTT.

The chain joins TRBV30 to TRBJ2-3; maybe TRBD1 (9 bases). Germline V gene data show CDR1 as GTSNPN and CDR2 as SVGIG (reference sequence). The CDR3 sequence is 19 residues long. Trimming took 4 bases from V and 7 from J, leaving 33 bases between them. The CDR3 DNA follows: TGTGCCTGGATTGAGCGGGAGTGGTCCGGGGGACAGGGTAAATATACGCAGTATTTT. Translation: CAWIEREWSGGQGKYTQYF.

The J gene is TRBJ2-6, the V gene TRBV7-9, with 9 bases aligning to TRBD2. There are 19 residues in the CDR3. J gave up 1 base and V 1 base, and 8 bases lay outside the gene matches. Germline V lookup: CDR1 SEHNR, CDR2 FQNEAQ (reference sequence). The CDR3 coding sequence is TGTGCCAGCAGCTTAGTGGGCCGACTAGCGGATTCTGGGGCCAACGTCCTGACTTTC. It specifies CASSLVGRLADSGANVLTF. Looking up the rest from reference TRBV7-9 and TRBJ2-6 gives the full variable domain: DTGVSQNPRHKITKRGQNVTFRCDPISEHNRLYWYRQTLGQGPEFLTYFQNEAQLEKSRLLSDRFSAERPKGSFSTLEIQRTEQGDSAMYLCASSLVGRLADSGANVLTFGAGSRLTVL.

The chain uses TRBV6-1 and TRBJ2-3, with D tentatively TRBD2 (6 bases). The V gene lost 2 bases and the J gene lost 4 bases, with 19 bases spanning the gap. The CDR3 is made up of 17 amino acids. Germline lookup yields CDR1 MNHNS and CDR2 SASEGT. The CDR3 region is CASSELGLAPLSDTQYF. CDR3 coding DNA: TGTGCCAGCAGTGAATTGGGACTCGCTCCATTGTCAGATACGCAGTATTTT.

The V call is TRBV4-1, the J call TRBJ2-7, with 7 bases that match TRBD2. The germline gives CDR1 MGHRA, CDR2 YSYEKL. There are 16 residues in the CDR3. Trimming at V came to 5 bases and at J to 5 bases, leaving 15 bases not matched to a gene. Written as DNA, the CDR3 is TGCGCCAGCAGCTCAAGGGAAGGACTAGGGTCCCACGAGCAGTACTTC. It is translated as CASSSREGLGSHEQYF.

The chain links TRBV27 to TRBJ2-7, with D possibly matching TRBD2 (5 bases). Trimming left V 8 bases short and J 3 bases short, with 17 bases between. Germline V CDR1 and CDR2: MNHEY, SMNVEV (reference sequence). CDR3 length: 14 residues. The CDR3 bases are TGTGCCAGCGGTTCCGGGAACTCAAACTACGAGCAGTACTTC. Translation gives CASGSGNSNYEQYF.

The chain has TRBV15 and TRBJ1-5; weak D call: TRBD1 (5 bases). CDR1 and CDR2 (germline): LNHNV, YYDKDF (reference sequence). V gave up 1 base and J gave up 8 bases, with 15 bases separating them. The CDR3 is 15 amino acids. CDR3 amino acids: CATSRVLSGMEPQHF. In DNA form, the CDR3 reads TGTGCCACCAGCAGAGTCTTGTCAGGGATGGAGCCCCAGCATTTT.

This chain links TRBV19 with TRBJ1-4; 10 bases fit TRBD1. The CDR3 totals 14 residues. Trimming cost V 3 bases and J 8 bases; bases outside gene matches: 3. Looked up from germline, CDR1 is LNHDA and CDR2 is SQIVND (reference sequence). The CDR3 spells CASSMWDRGEKLFF. The CDR3 DNA follows: TGTGCCAGTAGTATGTGGGACAGGGGCGAAAAACTGTTTTTT. Full variable domain (remainder filled in from reference TRBV19 and TRBJ1-4): DGGITQSPKYLFRKEGQNVTLSCEQNLNHDAMYWYRQDPGQGLRLIYYSQIVNDFQKGDIAEGYSVSREKKESFPLTVTSAQKNPTAFYLCASSMWDRGEKLFFGSGTQLSVL.

The genes are TRBV9 and TRBJ1-3; D not certain. Trimming left V 4 bases short and J 2 bases short, with 13 bases between. This CDR3 is 15 amino acids long. CDR1 and CDR2 from the germline V gene are SGDLS and YYNGEE. CDR3 region: CASSRAGITGNTIYF. The CDR3 bases are TGTGCCAGCAGCCGAGCCGGGATTACTGGAAACACCATATATTTT. Full variable domain (remainder filled in from reference TRBV9 and TRBJ1-3): DSGVTQTPKHLITATGQRVTLRCSPRSGDLSVYWYQQSLDQGLQFLIQYYNGEERAKGNILERFSAQQFPDLHSELNLSSLELGDSALYFCASSRAGITGNTIYFGEGSWLTVV.

This clone appeared a single time. CDR3 loop: CASGDIGQASYEQYF. In DNA form, the CDR3 reads TGTGCCAGCGGCGATATAGGACAGGCCTCCTACGAGCAGTACTTC. The rearrangement uses TRBV19 and TRBJ2-7; 7 bases are shared with TRBD1. This CDR3 is 15 amino acids long. The trim removed 9 bases at V and 0 bases at J, leaving 11 bases unmatched. Germline CDR1 is LNHDA and CDR2 is SQIVND (reference sequence).

This clone was seen once. The CDR3 DNA reads as TGTGCCAGCAGTTCGGGGCTAGCGGGAGCAGAGACCCAGTACTTC. Translating gives CASSSGLAGAETQYF. The genes are TRBV27 and TRBJ2-5; TRBD2 matches at 10 bases. The junction had 6 bases not matched to a gene; V was cut back by 4 bases and J by 4 bases. This CDR3 has 15 residues. CDR1 MNHEY and CDR2 SMNVEV come from the germline V gene (reference sequence).

The J gene is TRBJ2-7, the V gene TRBV27; a weak D match, TRBD2 (6 bases). This CDR3 spans 13 amino acids. Germline CDR1 is MNHEY and CDR2 is SMNVEV (reference sequence). Trimming removed 8 bases from V and 4 bases from J, with 15 bases in between. As DNA, the CDR3 is TGTGCCAGCGGGGGGACTCTAAAATACGAGCAGTACTTC. It translates to CASGGTLKYEQYF.

This chain connects TRBV28 to TRBJ2-1, with D maybe TRBD2 (6 bases). Trimming took off 1 base at V and 9 bases at J, with 25 bases between the two ends. This CDR3 contains 18 residues. CDR1 is MDHEN, CDR2 SYDVKM, per germline. The CDR3 is CASSLLSGLTSYHFEQFF. CDR3 bases: TGTGCCAGCAGTTTATTATCAGGGTTGACTAGTTATCACTTTGAGCAGTTCTTC.

The V and J genes are TRBV2 and TRBJ1-1, with no clear D. V dropped 4 bases and J dropped 6 bases, with 15 bases sitting between them. The germline gives CDR1 SNHLY, CDR2 FYNNEI. The CDR3 runs 14 residues. CDR3 sequence: CASSALIGQAEAFF. For the CDR3, the DNA is TGTGCCAGCAGTGCATTGATAGGTCAGGCTGAAGCTTTCTTT.